The 2 T cell receptor beta chains listed next were all sequenced from one sample in a study of blood T cells in healthy people across ages (dated by TCRdb to 2015 to 2017). Library creation used 5' RACE. The sample was run on an Illumina HiSeq 2500. The second PCR ran for about 6 to 12 cycles and used a J-beta primer mix along with a sample-barcoded 5' primer. TCRdb's own reprocessing of the public reads used fastp at Q25 and MiXCR and kept productive beta chains. Entries that share a CDR3 protein sequence are merged under the most common genes and DNA. For this sample the table gives hundreds of thousands of distinct CDR3 sequences, of which 55% to 65% were detected only once. The ten largest make up about a quarter of the sample. Sequencing input: blood. Receptors originate from a man between 25 and 39 years old in good health.

This rearrangement joins TRBV29-1 to TRBJ2-7; D gene ambiguous. Looked up from germline, CDR1 is SQVTM and CDR2 is ANQGSEA. Trimming removed 1 base at V and 1 base at J, with 11 bases between. The CDR3 has 14 amino acids. Here the CDR3 DNA reads TGCAGCGTTGAAGGGGGTCCACCGTCCTACGAGCAGTACTTC. Protein product: CSVEGGPPSYEQYF.

The genes are TRBV29-1 and TRBJ2-3; 10 bases agree with TRBD2. The ends lost 6 bases at V and 5 bases at J; junction bases unmatched: 8. The germline gives CDR1 SQVTM, CDR2 ANQGSEA. This CDR3 has 14 residues. The chain's CDR3 is CSVSQRGGRDTQYF. For the CDR3, the DNA is TGCAGCGTGTCCCAGCGGGGGGGCAGAGATACGCAGTATTTT.